This T cell receptor beta chain was sequenced during a study of cytomegalovirus exposure and HLA in healthy donors. As for the study in general: It was reported in a later analysis that the 120 validation repertoires used the same platform as the 666 first-cohort repertoires. General observations from the study: The investigators catalogued 150 to 200 TCR beta chains as cytomegalovirus-associated. Within the 120 or so validation repertoires, first-cohort TCR clusters tended to co-occur, according to a later analysis. The authors confirmed in vitro that three CMV-associated chains were specific for CMV antigens.

Concerning this clone itself: The antigen is undetermined.

The CDR3 contains 14 residues. V trimming: 4 bases; J trimming: 13 bases; junction bases outside the gene matches: 12. Per germline, CDR1 MNHEY and CDR2 SVGAGI. The data were produced by immunoSEQ multiplex PCR, yet TCRdb's version contains in-frame clones alone and is incomplete. The sample yields 100,000 to 150,000 clones, about 91% seen once. Sequencing was carried out using PBMCs. The gene calls are TRBV6-5 and TRBJ2-7, with 11 positions matching TRBD2. The origin of this receptor is a young man in good health and CMV-seronegative. DNA of the CDR3: TGTGCCAGCAGTTCTCCTACTGGGACTAGCGGCCTCTACTTC. Translating it yields CASSSPTGTSGLYF.